This TCR beta chain was sequenced in a study of immune aging and cytomegalovirus after organ transplant (dated by TCRdb to the early 2020s). For context, the study as a whole: Three-drug immunosuppression with prednisone, tacrolimus, and mycophenolate was given to all transplant recipients.

What this sample's time point label stands for: five sample-tagged time points from pre-transplant (day -1) to day 368 post-transplant, pooled. Thawed PBMC were stimulated for around 11 hours with a CMV IE-1 overlapping peptide library without transport inhibitors. After being thawed and rested overnight, the cells were stimulated in R10 medium along with CD28/CD49d costimulation. The IE-1 peptide library was made up of 15-amino-acid peptides, each overlapping by 11 amino acids. Samples from each time point were barcoded using BD Single-Cell Multiplexing Kit Sample Tags, then pooled and stained with sorting antibodies plus oligo-conjugated anti-CD45RA. A BD FACSAria III was used to sort CMV-responsive CD8+CD137+ and CD4+CD154+ T cells at 4-way purity. EDTA vacutainers were used to collect blood, which was then processed with a Ficoll gradient within 1-24 hours. From the cysteine up to the phenylalanine, the CDR3 has a length of 14 residues. The only DNA kept is the CDR3, 42 bases in frame from the first base. Per the germline V gene (reference sequence), DFQATT is the CDR1 and SNEGSKA is the CDR2.

Comment on this clonotype: The antigen it binds to is not known. The junction departs from the called germline gene at one end, perhaps through a read error.

On the study overall, not on this receptor specifically: CD57 was not measured in the sequencing data, so a conservative gene-based aging definition was used instead. Aged-phenotype cells increased post-transplant regardless of clone size, earlier in large clones (days 200-264) than small clones, following viremia. A larger share of large clones was made up of TEMRA cells, and in the seven largest clones (over 1,900 cells) aged and TEMRA cells were gained while TCM cells were lost.

Libraries were constructed by single-cell sequencing. These reads were obtained on an Illumina NovaSeq 6000. For cell capture and library preparation, the team used the BD Rhapsody Targeted mRNA and AbSeq Reagent Kit in a microwell format. Libraries covered TCR, sample tags, AbSeq, and targeted mRNA from the Human T-Cell Expression Panel plus custom TOX and TOX2 primers. Sequencing of the libraries was performed on an Illumina NovaSeq. Processing in the source paper ran as follows. The analysis covered approximately 11,000 cells in total, of which 6,500 to 8,000 were CD8 T cells and a few thousand were CD8 T cells with an identifiable TCR CDR3. The BD Rhapsody Targeted Analysis Pipeline, including V(D)J processing, was run on the Seven Bridges Genomics platform to process the raw data. Quality control, Sample Tag demultiplexing with Lex-BDSMK, clone identification with VDJ Explorer, and Seurat clustering were all done in SeqGeq 1.6.0. Clones making up <1% of CD8 T cells were classified as non-expanded, and clones making up >2.5% of the sample were classified as clonal expansions. TCRdb redid the processing of the public reads, applying fastp at Q25 and MiXCR, and retained in-frame beta chains. Rows are combined by CDR3 protein, so each entry shows the most common genes and DNA. These V and J calls derive from TCRdb rather than the authors' analysis. Within this sample are about 21,000 distinct CDR3 sequences, with roughly a third of them counted one time only. The ten largest account for 25% of the sample.

The rearrangement combines TRBV20-1 with TRBJ2-1; the D segment cannot be called with confidence. The clonotype originates from a female donor who had a heart transplant and CMV viremia. The sample here was CMV peptide-activated CD4+ and CD8+ T cells sorted from blood, taken at five time points, pooled. Sample cell subset or site, as interpreted from the label and publication: sorted CD8+CD137+ and CD4+CD154+ T cells after around 12 h CMV IE-1 peptide stimulation. The DNA sequence reads TGCGGTGCCAGGCTCCTAAGGCGAAACAACGAGCAGTTCTTC. Its product reads: CGARLLRRNNEQFF.